This T cell receptor beta chain was captured in a study of cytomegalovirus exposure and HLA in healthy donors. Study-level findings and limits: Differences between HLA loci emerged in a later analysis of TCR association rates, with DRB1 most and HLA-C fewest.

Turning to this clone: Its antigen remains unidentified.

The germline CDR1 and CDR2 sequences are LNHNV and YYDKDF (reference sequence). The V segment lost 5 bases and the J segment 5 bases; nucleotides outside the gene matches: 14. This CDR3 spans 16 amino acids. Both 60 Vbeta primers and 13 Jbeta primers went into the PCR. Method: immunoSEQ multiplex PCR; TCRdb's copy keeps in-frame clones and lacks some. The sample has 96,000 or so clones; about four fifths are singletons. The rearrangement uses TRBV15 and TRBJ2-5; 7 bases line up with TRBD1. The source is a female donor in good health and CMV-seropositive. Sequencing input: PBMCs. The CDR3 bases are TGTGCCACCAGCTCCCCCGAGGGGGCCGTCGCGGAGACCCAGTACTTC. Translation: CATSSPEGAVAETQYF.